A selection of T cell receptor beta chains follows, all from one sample in a study of blood T cell repertoires in COVID-19. Some clones are missing from TCRdb's copy, which holds only in-frame ones; the method was immunoSEQ multiplex PCR. The sample carries more than 85,000 clones, 85% recorded once. The specimen sequenced was peripheral blood. All receptors come from a man over 45 with acute or convalescent COVID-19. Both conserved end residues are part of each CDR3. Each record gives: CDR3 length, D gene, V gene, J gene, clone size, CDR3 DNA, CDR3 protein. A D gene is named only where the DNA matches it firmly. Expanded clones get a size class; other rows say once, few or many, or leave the size out.

length: 15
D: TRBD2
V: TRBV7-3
J: TRBJ2-1
size: -
DNA: TGTGCCAGCAGCCATGCCGGGACTAGCAACAATGAGCAGTTCTTC
CDR3: CASSHAGTSNNEQFF

length: 17
D: TRBD2
V: TRBV3-1/TRBV3-2
J: TRBJ2-3
size: -
DNA: TGTGCCAGCAGCCCACGGTCAGGCGGGGGGGCAACAGATACGCAGTATTTT
CDR3: CASSPRSGGGATDTQYF

length: 16
D: TRBD1
V: TRBV28
J: TRBJ1-1
size: few
DNA: TGTGCCAGCAGTTTGTCACCAGGGGGCTTGAACACTGAAGCTTTCTTT
CDR3: CASSLSPGGLNTEAFF

length: 16
D: -
V: TRBV3-1/TRBV3-2
J: TRBJ2-1
size: -
DNA: TGTGCCAGCAGCCTCGGATGGGGGCTAGGATACAATGAGCAGTTCTTC
CDR3: CASSLGWGLGYNEQFF

length: 16
D: -
V: TRBV18
J: TRBJ1-3
size: once
DNA: TGTGCCAGCTCACTTTTGGACTCATCCTCTGGAAACACCATATATTTT
CDR3: CASSLLDSSSGNTIYF

length: 15
D: TRBD1
V: TRBV18
J: TRBJ1-1
size: -
DNA: TGTGCCAGCTCACCTATACAGGGGGCGGACACTGAAGCTTTCTTT
CDR3: CASSPIQGADTEAFF

length: 16
D: TRBD1
V: TRBV6-1
J: TRBJ2-7
size: few
DNA: TGTGCCAGCAGTGCCCTCACGACAGGGGTCTCCTTGGAGCAGTACTTC
CDR3: CASSALTTGVSLEQYF

length: 16
D: TRBD1
V: TRBV3-1/TRBV3-2
J: TRBJ2-6
size: few
DNA: TGTGCCAGCACCGGACAGGGAGGCTCTGGGGCCAACGTCCTGACTTTC
CDR3: CASTGQGGSGANVLTF

length: 14
D: -
V: TRBV24-1
J: TRBJ1-5
size: few
DNA: TGTGCCACCAGTCTCGGGGGAGACAATCAGCCCCAGCATTTT
CDR3: CATSLGGDNQPQHF

length: 13
D: TRBD2
V: TRBV30
J: TRBJ2-3
size: -
DNA: TGTGCCTGGAGACTAGCGGGCACAGATACGCAGTATTTT
CDR3: CAWRLAGTDTQYF

length: 15
D: TRBD2
V: TRBV6-1
J: TRBJ2-7
size: few
DNA: TGTGCCAGCGTCGAGGGGACTAGCGGAGCCTACGAGCAGTACTTC
CDR3: CASVEGTSGAYEQYF

length: 13
D: -
V: TRBV24-1
J: TRBJ1-2
size: -
DNA: TGTGCCACCAGTGATCGCAAAGGACAAGGCTACACCTTC
CDR3: CATSDRKGQGYTF

length: 14
D: -
V: TRBV19
J: TRBJ2-1
size: -
DNA: TGTGCCAGTAGTATTGACGGTGGGGGGAATGAGCAGTTCTTC
CDR3: CASSIDGGGNEQFF

length: 16
D: TRBD2
V: TRBV2
J: TRBJ2-7
size: few
DNA: TGTGCCAGCAATAGGGGACTAGCGCTAACCTACTACGAGCAGTACTTC
CDR3: CASNRGLALTYYEQYF

length: 18
D: -
V: TRBV6-6
J: TRBJ1-6
size: -
DNA: TGTGCCAGCAGTCCCCGACAGTTTGATCGCTCCTATAATTCACCCCTCCACTTT
CDR3: CASSPRQFDRSYNSPLHF

length: 13
D: -
V: TRBV11-1
J: TRBJ1-2
size: -
DNA: TGTGCCAGCAGCTCACTCGGGGGATACGGCTACACCTTC
CDR3: CASSSLGGYGYTF

length: 15
D: -
V: TRBV9
J: TRBJ2-1
size: -
DNA: TGTGCCAGCAGCGCCACAGGAACCACCTACAATGAGCAGTTCTTC
CDR3: CASSATGTTYNEQFF

length: 12
D: -
V: TRBV28
J: TRBJ1-1
size: -
DNA: TGTGCCAGCAGTTTAATGCAGCGCGAAGCTTTCTTT
CDR3: CASSLMQREAFF

length: 14
D: TRBD1
V: TRBV6-6
J: TRBJ1-1
size: -
DNA: TGTGCCAGCAAGTTGACAGGGGTGAACACTGAAGCTTTCTTT
CDR3: CASKLTGVNTEAFF

length: 16
D: TRBD1
V: TRBV6-6
J: TRBJ1-1
size: -
DNA: TGTGCCAGCAGCCCTCTTACAGGGGCGACAGGCACTGAAGCTTTCTTT
CDR3: CASSPLTGATGTEAFF

length: 13
D: -
V: TRBV7-3
J: TRBJ1-5
size: few
DNA: TGTGCCAGCAGCTTAAAAGGGGGACAGCCCCAGCATTTT
CDR3: CASSLKGGQPQHF

length: 15
D: TRBD2
V: TRBV4-1
J: TRBJ2-2
size: once
DNA: TGCGCCAGCAGCGAGCCTTCTAGCGGGACCGGGGAGCTGTTTTTT
CDR3: CASSEPSSGTGELFF

length: 16
D: -
V: TRBV5-1
J: TRBJ2-7
size: once
DNA: TGCGCCAGCAGCTTGGGAACAGGGAACGTCGTCTACGAGCAGTACTTC
CDR3: CASSLGTGNVVYEQYF

length: 13
D: TRBD1
V: TRBV27
J: TRBJ1-2
size: once
DNA: TGTGCCAGCAGGTTTTGGGACAGGGAGGGCTACACCTTC
CDR3: CASRFWDREGYTF

length: 16
D: TRBD1
V: TRBV4-1
J: TRBJ1-2
size: once
DNA: TGCGCCAGCAGCCAAGCCCTGGGACAGGTGAGATATGGCTACACCTTC
CDR3: CASSQALGQVRYGYTF

length: 14
D: -
V: TRBV14
J: TRBJ2-7
size: -
DNA: TGTGCCAGCAGCCAAGTCGACAGTACCTACGAGCAGTACTTC
CDR3: CASSQVDSTYEQYF

length: 15
D: -
V: TRBV5-1
J: TRBJ1-2
size: -
DNA: TGCGCCAGTCATCAGGGGCCCCGAAACAACTATGGCTACACCTTC
CDR3: CASHQGPRNNYGYTF

length: 17
D: -
V: TRBV7-2
J: TRBJ1-6
size: -
DNA: TGTGCCAGCAGCTTGCTTCACCCCAGGGTTCTCTATTCACCCCTCCACTTT
CDR3: CASSLLHPRVLYSPLHF

length: 15
D: TRBD1
V: TRBV6-5
J: TRBJ2-7
size: -
DNA: TGTGCCAGCAGTTACAGGGGGACAGGGTTCCTGGAGCAGTACTTC
CDR3: CASSYRGTGFLEQYF

length: 13
D: -
V: TRBV10-2
J: TRBJ1-6
size: -
DNA: TGCGCCAGCAGTGGGCAGGGGTACTCACCCCTCCACTTT
CDR3: CASSGQGYSPLHF

length: 15
D: TRBD1
V: TRBV5-8
J: TRBJ2-2
size: -
DNA: TGTGCCAGCAGCCTAGGACAGGGAAGGGCCGGGGAGCTGTTTTTT
CDR3: CASSLGQGRAGELFF

length: 13
D: TRBD1
V: TRBV10-3
J: TRBJ2-7
size: -
DNA: TGTGCCATCAGTGAGGACAGGGGTAACGAGCAGTACTTC
CDR3: CAISEDRGNEQYF

length: 15
D: TRBD2
V: TRBV14
J: TRBJ2-7
size: -
DNA: TGTGCCAGCAGCCGTACAAGCGGGATCTCCTACGAGCAGTACTTC
CDR3: CASSRTSGISYEQYF